The clone carrying this T cell receptor beta chain was seen repeatedly, ten times or more. Its target is unknown. The data are from a study of T cells in Graves' hyperthyroidism and ophthalmopathy. Study outcomes and limitations: Among clonotypes expanded in thyroid above 0.001, most were also found in blood. Before onset, by a median of about six months, the model predicted ophthalmopathy.

Template material for amplifying TCR beta CDR3 regions consisted of RNA transcripts. HTBI primers were employed in a first-round RT-PCR of the TCR CDR3. TCRdb processed the multiplex PCR reads anew with MiXCR; each CDR3 protein has one entry. This sample has roughly 380,000 distinct CDR3 sequences, with about 20% found just once. Together with thyroid ultrasound, orbital computed tomography, serum thyroxine and TRAb, clinical symptoms were used for diagnoses. Sequencing was done on a sample of blood. This clonotype was sampled from a woman between 18 and 29 years old with Graves' hyperthyroidism.

The CDR3 coding sequence is TGCAGTGCTAGAGCCCAGGGGAGGGCCCGGGACTATGGCTACACCTTC. The encoded protein is CSARAQGRARDYGYTF. The chain has TRBV20-1 and TRBJ1-2; a possible D gene is TRBD1 (6 bases). Trimming left V 1 base short and J 3 bases short, with 18 bases between. There are 16 residues in the CDR3. Germline CDR1 DFQATT, CDR2 SNEGSKA (reference sequence).